The 26 T cell receptor beta chains given below trace back to one sample, sequenced in a study of OX40 agonist ivuxolimab in advanced cancers. Only in-frame clones appear in the TCRdb table, and some are missing; sequencing was by immunoSEQ multiplex PCR. The sample has roughly 84,000 clones, over 75% seen once. The sequences come from CD4+ or CD8+ T cells sorted from blood, collected in a trial of the OX40 agonist ivuxolimab. The receptors originated from an adult with an advanced solid tumor such as melanoma, head and neck, liver or kidney cancer.

As for this clone: The junction does not match germline at one end; this may be a read error. The rearrangement links TRBV29-1 to TRBJ2-2, with TRBD1 identical over 9 bases. Germline CDR1 and CDR2: SQVTM and ANQGSEA. CDR3 size: 16 residues. The CDR3 is CSVRGLQGANTGELFF. The CDR3 coding sequence is TGCAGCGTTAGGGGCCTACAGGGGGCGAATACCGGGGAGCTGTTTTTT.

This clone was recorded only once. The V and J genes are TRBV18 and TRBJ1-6; a weak D match, TRBD1 (5 bases). This CDR3 spans 15 amino acids. The ends were cut back, 1 base at V and 10 bases at J, with 14 bases in the middle. Germline loops: CDR1 KGHSH, CDR2 LQKENI. In nucleotides, the CDR3 is TGTGCCAGCTCACCACAGACGGGGGACGGGTCACCCCTCCACTTT. The encoded protein is CASSPQTGDGSPLHF.

The J gene is TRBJ2-2, the V gene TRBV5-1, with D possibly matching TRBD1 (6 bases). The CDR3 runs 16 residues. Germline CDR1 and CDR2: SGHRS and YFSETQ. With 0 bases removed from V and 4 bases from J, the gap between germline ends came to 13 bases. The CDR3 coding sequence is TGCGCCAGCAGCTTGGGTGCCAGGGGTGGCACCGGGGAGCTGTTTTTT. Its protein product is CASSLGARGGTGELFF. Filled out from reference TRBV5-1 and TRBJ2-2, the complete variable domain reads KAGVTQTPRYLIKTRGQQVTLSCSPISGHRSVSWYQQTPGQGLQFLFEYFSETQRNKGNFPGRFSGRQFSNSRSEMNVSTLELGDSALYLCASSLGARGGTGELFFGEGSRLTVL.

The chain links TRBV2 to TRBJ2-2; unclear D gene. Germline V gene lookup returns CDR1 SNHLY and CDR2 FYNNEI. This CDR3 contains 12 residues. V shed 6 bases and J shed 2 bases, with 4 bases lying between them. The CDR3, as DNA: TGTGCCAGCAGAGTAAACACCGGGGAGCTGTTTTTT. It encodes CASRVNTGELFF.

V gene TRBV19 combines with J gene TRBJ1-4, with TRBD1 matching 8 bases. Germline-derived CDR1 and CDR2 are LNHDA and SQIVND (reference sequence). This CDR3 has 14 residues. After removal of 3 bases from V and 6 bases from J, the junction contained 3 bases not matched to a gene. The CDR3 DNA reads as TGTGCCAGTAGTATCGGACAGGGATATGAAAAACTGTTTTTT. The encoded protein is CASSIGQGYEKLFF. Full variable domain (outside the CDR3, taken from reference TRBV19 and TRBJ1-4): DGGITQSPKYLFRKEGQNVTLSCEQNLNHDAMYWYRQDPGQGLRLIYYSQIVNDFQKGDIAEGYSVSREKKESFPLTVTSAQKNPTAFYLCASSIGQGYEKLFFGSGTQLSVL.

This chain connects TRBV7-2 to TRBJ1-2; tentative D call: TRBD1 (5 bases). The CDR3 totals 15 residues. With 5 bases removed from V and 1 base from J, the gap between germline ends came to 14 bases. The germline V gene encodes CDR1 SGHTA and CDR2 FQGNSA. The CDR3 nucleotides are TGTGCCAGCAGCCCCGGAGGAGGGGTTAACTATGGCTACACCTTC. Translating it yields CASSPGGGVNYGYTF. Combining the CDR3 with reference TRBV7-2 and TRBJ1-2 gives the whole variable domain GAGVSQSPSNKVTEKGKDVELRCDPISGHTALYWYRQSLGQGLEFLIYFQGNSAPDKSGLPSDRFSAERTGGSVSTLTIQRTQQEDSAVYLCASSPGGGVNYGYTFGSGTRLTVV.

On this clone: One end of the junction fails to match germline, which may point to a read error. The DNA of the CDR3 is TGCGCCAGCAGCCAGACGAACAATGAGCAGTTCTTC. Its translation: CASSQTNNEQFF. The gene calls are TRBV7-9 and TRBJ2-1; D not certain. This CDR3 has 12 amino acids. The germline V gene encodes CDR1 SEHNR and CDR2 FQNEAQ (reference sequence).

V usage is TRBV7-6 and J usage is TRBJ1-1; D remains ambiguous. The CDR3 consists of 14 residues. CDR1 and CDR2 (germline): SGHVS, FNYEAQ. Deletions cut 1 base from V and 1 base from J, with 7 bases between. The CDR3 loop reads CASSLGVGNTEAFF. CDR3 sequence (DNA): TGTGCCAGCAGCTTAGGGGTAGGGAACACTGAAGCTTTCTTT.

V is TRBV5-1 and J is TRBJ2-1; 11 nucleotides align to TRBD2. The CDR3 length is 17 residues. Losses at the gene ends were 2 bases for V and 6 bases for J; bases not matched to a gene: 10. Germline CDR1 SGHRS, CDR2 YFSETQ. CDR3 region: CASSFTVLAGVINEQFF. The CDR3 region has the DNA TGCGCCAGCAGCTTTACGGTACTAGCGGGAGTAATCAATGAGCAGTTCTTC.

The V call is TRBV5-1, the J call TRBJ1-2, with 7 bases lining up with TRBD1. CDR1 and CDR2 (germline): SGHRS, YFSETQ. This CDR3 has 15 residues. J lost 0 bases, V lost 0 bases, and 2 bases had no gene match. The CDR3 region is CASSLGRGANYGYTF. The CDR3, as DNA: TGCGCCAGCAGCTTGGGCAGGGGGGCTAACTATGGCTACACCTTC.

This clone showed up just a few times. The chain has TRBV18 and TRBJ1-6, with D hard to call. The length of the CDR3 is 17 residues. The V gene's germline CDR1 is KGHSH and CDR2 LQKENI. The V and J ends lost 1 base and 6 bases respectively, with 16 bases between them. The CDR3 spells CASSPHAPDSGNSPLHF. The CDR3 region has the DNA TGTGCCAGCTCACCACATGCGCCCGACTCGGGTAATTCACCCCTCCACTTT.

The J gene is TRBJ1-2, the V gene TRBV4-1; D is undetermined. Germline V gene data show CDR1 as MGHRA and CDR2 as YSYEKL. This CDR3 has 15 amino acids. With 1 base removed from V and 4 bases from J, the gap between germline ends came to 13 bases. CDR3 sequence reads: CASSQASIEIYGYTF. CDR3 nucleotide sequence: TGCGCCAGCAGCCAAGCCAGCATCGAAATCTATGGCTACACCTTC.

The chain combines TRBV7-9 with TRBJ2-5; D is unresolved. The germline V and J ends were trimmed by 3 bases and 5 bases, with 7 bases remaining between them. Germline CDR1 SEHNR, CDR2 FQNEAQ (reference sequence). The CDR3 is made up of 12 amino acids. CDR3: CASSLLPETQYF. CDR3 nucleotides: TGTGCCAGCAGCTTGCTCCCGGAGACCCAGTACTTC.

This clone was seen only a few times. J is TRBJ1-3 and V is TRBV4-2, with 7 bases that match TRBD1. CDR1 is LGHNA, CDR2 YNFKEQ, per germline. This CDR3 has 17 amino acids. The junction had 10 bases not matched to a gene; V was cut back by 4 bases and J by 1 base. CDR3 nucleotides: TGTGCCAGCAGCCCCGCGGACAGGTCCCAATCTGGAAACACCATATATTTT. Translation: CASSPADRSQSGNTIYF.

V and J are TRBV11-3 and TRBJ1-1; D remains ambiguous. The CDR3 contains 16 residues. Germline V gives CDR1 SGHNT, CDR2 YENEEA. V lost 5 bases to trimming and J lost 1 base, with 17 bases between them. CDR3 nucleotide sequence: TGTGCCAGCAGCCCTCGGGAACCGAAACCGAACACTGAAGCTTTCTTT. Its protein product is CASSPREPKPNTEAFF.

This rearrangement joins TRBV4-2 to TRBJ2-3, with D uncertain. Looked up from germline, CDR1 is LGHNA and CDR2 is YNFKEQ. V was shortened by 0 bases and J by 2 bases, with 9 bases between the two germline ends. The CDR3 extends over 15 amino acids. This CDR3 reads CASSQDDGYTDTQYF. The DNA of the CDR3 is TGTGCCAGCAGCCAAGATGATGGGTACACAGATACGCAGTATTTT.

The J gene is TRBJ2-6, the V gene TRBV13; no definite D call. V lost 5 bases, J lost 0 bases, and 11 bases lay in between. The CDR3 covers 16 residues. CDR1 is PRHDT, CDR2 FYEKMQ, per germline (reference sequence). This chain's CDR3 is CASSPGFPSGANVLTF. The DNA for the CDR3 is TGTGCCAGCAGCCCAGGTTTCCCCTCTGGGGCCAACGTCCTGACTTTC. Filled out from reference TRBV13 and TRBJ2-6, the complete variable domain reads AAGVIQSPRHLIKEKRETATLKCYPIPRHDTVYWYQQGPGQDPQFLISFYEKMQSDKGSIPDRFSAQQFSDYHSELNMSSLELGDSALYFCASSPGFPSGANVLTFGAGSRLTVL.

This rearrangement joins TRBV28 to TRBJ1-2; no clear D gene. The CDR3 has 15 amino acids. Germline loops: CDR1 MDHEN, CDR2 SYDVKM. With 10 bases removed from V and 2 bases from J, the gap between germline ends came to 20 bases. Written as DNA, the CDR3 is TGTGCCACTTCACCGGTGGTCTGGTCCAACTATGGCTACACCTTC. It translates to CATSPVVWSNYGYTF.

In this sample, this clone turned up a few times. The chain carries TRBV2 and TRBJ1-6; D ambiguous. Germline CDR1 is SNHLY and CDR2 is FYNNEI. The CDR3 runs to 13 residues. The CDR3 sequence is CGFRPSYNSPLHF. In nucleotides, the CDR3 is TGTGGATTTAGGCCGTCCTATAATTCACCCCTCCACTTT.

This clone was detected once. The chain employs TRBV5-1 and TRBJ2-2, with 8 positions matching TRBD1. Germline assignment: CDR1 SGHRS and CDR2 YFSETQ. The CDR3 runs to 15 residues. With 4 bases clipped from V and 5 bases from J, the junction kept 7 bases outside the gene matches. This CDR3 is CASSPLGQGTGELFF. In DNA, the CDR3 is TGCGCCAGCAGCCCCCTAGGACAGGGAACCGGGGAGCTGTTTTTT.

The chain employs TRBV5-4 and TRBJ1-1, with D hard to call. The CDR3 covers 15 residues. Germline CDR1 reads SGHNT; CDR2 reads YYREEE (reference sequence). V lost 0 bases and J 1 base, leaving 10 bases between the germline ends. This CDR3 is CASSLASEGNTEAFF. As DNA, the CDR3 is TGTGCCAGCAGCTTGGCCTCTGAAGGGAACACTGAAGCTTTCTTT.

The chain uses TRBV19 and TRBJ1-5, with 7 bases that match TRBD1. This CDR3 region has 15 residues. Germline V lookup: CDR1 LNHDA, CDR2 SQIVND (reference sequence). V gave up 7 bases and J gave up 4 bases; unmatched junction bases: 10. CDR3 loop: CASTQWGQPNQPQHF. The CDR3 nucleotides are TGTGCCAGTACCCAATGGGGACAGCCAAATCAGCCCCAGCATTTT.

The chain links TRBV30 to TRBJ2-5; D unresolved. The V and J ends lost 0 bases and 5 bases respectively, with 7 bases between them. The CDR3 is made up of 12 amino acids. Germline lookup yields CDR1 GTSNPN and CDR2 SVGIG (reference sequence). CDR3 loop: CAWSVIGETQYF. The CDR3 nucleotides read TGTGCCTGGAGTGTAATTGGCGAGACCCAGTACTTC.

The chain links TRBV14 to TRBJ2-2, with 11 bases lining up with TRBD1. Germline V lookup: CDR1 SGHDN, CDR2 FVKESK. V dropped 4 bases and J dropped 4; count of bases not matched to a gene: 2. There are 15 residues in the CDR3. CDR3 bases: TGTGCCAGCAGCCGGACAGGGGGCGTCACCGGGGAGCTGTTTTTT. Protein product: CASSRTGGVTGELFF.

V gene TRBV19 combines with J gene TRBJ1-5; D gene ambiguous. V was shortened by 0 bases and J by 6 bases, with 9 bases between the two germline ends. The germline V gene encodes CDR1 LNHDA and CDR2 SQIVND (reference sequence). The CDR3 covers 14 residues. CDR3 sequence (DNA): TGTGCCAGTAGTATAGATTCGAGGCTTCAGCCCCAGCATTTT. Translation gives CASSIDSRLQPQHF.

In this sample, this clone turned up a few times. The CDR3 spells CASSSRQGVEYEQYF. CDR3 in DNA: TGCGCCAGCAGTTCTAGACAGGGGGTGGAGTACGAGCAGTACTTC. The V call is TRBV5-1, the J call TRBJ2-7; TRBD1 aligns across 9 bases. The CDR3 totals 15 residues. CDR1 SGHRS and CDR2 YFSETQ come from the germline V gene. Unmatched junction bases numbered 10, after V lost 5 bases and J lost 4 bases.